This TCR beta chain stems from a study of Ad26.COV2.S vaccination and SARS-CoV-2 variants. About the research overall: Within the COV1001 Ad26.COV2.S trial arm, the donor was enrolled.

The treatment here: around 19 received Ad26.COV2.S at low or high dose, single or two shots; 5 received placebo; per-sample allocation not given. Material that was analyzed had been drawn on day 63 after the first vaccine or placebo injection. The donor was a Boston adult aged 18-55 years. Measured with immunoSEQ multiplex PCR; TCRdb has only the in-frame clones, and not every one. Seen here are about 390,000 clones, 92% observed once, and the top ten hold about 1.7%. Study findings and constraints: With respect to non-spike TCR breadth, vaccine and placebo recipients were similar.

Details on this clone: Its matching antigen is unknown.

The V end was cut by 3 bases, the J end by 7 bases, with 23 bases between. Germline CDR1 reads SGHDT; CDR2 reads YYEEEE. The CDR3 covers 17 residues. The V and J genes are TRBV5-6 and TRBJ2-4; D gene ambiguous. The clonotype originates from a person aged 18-65 years who received the Ad26.COV2.S COVID-19 vaccine or a placebo. Sequenced here: peripheral blood, sampled in a trial of Ad26.COV2.S vaccine versus placebo. Written as DNA, the CDR3 is TGTGCCAGCAGCTCCCGGATCCTCAGCTGGACGGGTAACATTCAGTACTTC. Residues: CASSSRILSWTGNIQYF.